This TCR beta chain was found in a study of a mutant IDH1 vaccine in newly diagnosed glioma. Repertoires were generated with immunoSEQ multiplex PCR, while TCRdb's copy carries only in-frame clones and drops some. The sample lists 98,000 or so clones, roughly 89% occurring once. Sample time point: baseline, week 1 (first vaccination visit). Treatment meaning: pre-vaccination baseline after standard-of-care therapy. Germline V CDR1 and CDR2: SGHKS, YYEKEE (reference sequence). The CDR3 extends over 14 amino acids. V shed 0 bases and J shed 2 bases, with 6 bases lying between them. The sequence was obtained from a woman between 50 and 59 years old with glioma. V is TRBV5-5 and J is TRBJ1-3, with unresolved D. Sequencing was performed on PBMCs, taken from a glioma patient treated with radiotherapy, temozolomide or both. The CDR3 is CASSLAGPGNTIYF. The CDR3 nucleotides read TGTGCCAGCAGCTTGGCCGGACCTGGAAACACCATATATTTT.